This TCR beta chain was retrieved from a study of CD8 T cells in Susac syndrome. The authors reverse transcribed roughly 0.5 to 1 ug RNA with random hexamers. Amplification of TCR beta CDR3 was carried out by immunoSEQ multiplex PCR, which covered 54 Vbeta and 13 Jbeta segments. Via MiXCR, TCRdb re-called the immunoSEQ multiplex PCR reads, giving one row per CDR3 protein. The sample has about 120,000 distinct CDR3 sequences; 90% to 95% are singletons. Germline CDR1 is LGHDT and CDR2 is YNNKEL (reference sequence). The CDR3 is 14 residues long. Unmatched junction bases numbered 10, after V lost 6 bases and J lost 7 bases. TEMRA cells were FACS-enriched, and CD8+ and CD4+ T cells were isolated negatively.

This sequence was found in a human donor in good health. The material sequenced was CD4+ T cells from PBMCs. This sequence joins TRBV3-1 and TRBJ2-5; 8 positions agree with TRBD1. This CDR3 reads CASSLRTGIMTQYF. CDR3 nucleotides: TGTGCCAGCAGTCTACGGACAGGGATCATGACCCAGTACTTC.